The clone carrying this TCR beta chain was detected only a few times. The antigen is undetermined. TCRdb re-analysed the 5' RACE reads in MiXCR, keeping a single row per CDR3 protein. The sample holds hundreds of thousands of distinct CDR3 sequences, 9% to 15% seen once. This entry belongs to a study of T cells after yellow fever vaccination. Study summary: For low cell numbers, libraries were made with SMART-Seq v4 Ultra Low Input. Study outcomes and limitations: Clonotypes appearing in both CD4 and CD8 compartments existed, and their share was small. Post-booster repertoires again held most primary-vaccination clones (about 96% CD4, roughly 88% CD8).

The CDR3 runs 14 residues. Trimming removed 6 bases from V and 5 bases from J; junction bases left unmatched: 5. CDR1 is DFQATT, CDR2 SNEGSKA, per germline (reference sequence). This TCR was recovered from a man aged 25 to 40 who received the YFV17D yellow fever vaccine. The sample here was PBMCs, taken on the day of the yellow fever booster vaccination. The chain uses TRBV20-1 and TRBJ2-3; 13 nucleotides line up with TRBD2. The chain's CDR3 is CSATTSGRVDTQYF. The CDR3 coding sequence is TGCAGTGCCACAACTAGCGGGAGGGTAGATACGCAGTATTTT.